This TCR beta chain stems from a study of vaccination effects on CD4 cells after COVID-19 (dated by TCRdb to the early 2020s). In the study overall: Participants received two doses of either the BNT162b2 or the mRNA-1273 mRNA SARS-CoV-2 vaccine. Pre-vaccine samples from two convalescent patients were drawn 16 days and one week before the first dose, 142 and 148 days after COVID-19 diagnosis. The study compared SARS-CoV-2 spike-specific CD4+ TCR repertoires before and after mRNA vaccination in COVID-19 convalescent patients and infection-naive vaccine recipients. A total of ten to eleven COVID-19 convalescent patients and a few SARS-CoV-2-naive healthy vaccine recipients were included in the full study. In the study, cultures from other donors were sequenced using the Oncomine TCR Beta short-read assay on an Illumina iSeq 100.

The method was the immunoSEQ multiplex PCR assay. DNA from the CD4+ T cells that had been cultured and isolated underwent TCR beta CDR3 sequencing. Per the source publication's procedure: Non-productive TCR sequences were removed and reads were trimmed to the CDR3 region, keeping CDR3s of at least 7 amino acids. The MANAFEST web app was used to identify antigen-specific clonotypes by comparing expansion in peptide wells with expansion in reference cultures. Positive clones required FDR<0.05 expansion versus reference and all other wells, odds ratio above 5, and frequency above 0.1% in two replicate wells. A clonotype was defined as cross-reactive if the clonotype was significantly expanded both in SARS-CoV-2 spike wells and in at least one common cold coronavirus spike condition. Using the stringdist R package, CDR3 similarity was measured by Levenshtein distance, and unrooted trees were constructed with ape in R 3.6.1. This immuneACCESS table, as held by TCRdb, lists in-frame sequences with V and J called but not all clones. Of the missing ones, under half trace to an unresolved V gene in checked studies; the others have no known cause. The V and J calls and clone size were taken over from that table, and D and trimming were inferred from the DNA. The sample includes 20,000 to 25,000 clones, with 70% to 80% observed a single time. Around 40% of the sample is in the top ten clones.

Points on this clone: No antigen is known for it. One base away there is no much larger clone; base qualities are not given.

What the research found in general, with its limitations: Both infection-induced and vaccine-induced clones contracted markedly at late post-vaccination timepoints, which is consistent with waning T cell responses. Among convalescent patients, the spike-reactive repertoire after vaccination was made up mainly of new vaccine-induced clones that were largely distinct from the clones induced by infection. The study was limited by a small number of convalescent patients, and early post-infection timepoints were lacking.

For CDR1 and CDR2, the germline V gene (reference sequence) lists GTSNPN and SVGIG. Counted from cysteine to phenylalanine, this CDR3 has 19 amino acids. The kept DNA is CDR3 alone, 57 bases in frame from the first base. Deletion took 0 bases off V and 5 bases off J, with a span of 26 bases between the germline ends. In the ViraFEST assay, PBMC were stimulated with viral peptide pools, and TCR sequencing was then used to find antigen-specific CD4+ T cell clonotypes based on their expansion. After around 10 days of culture, CD4+ T cells were isolated with the EasySep CD4+ T cell isolation kit. PCR-confirmed SARS-CoV-2 infection had occurred in convalescent patients between March and December 2020, before the Alpha, Beta and Delta variants emerged in the United States. Around 2 million PBMC per well were cultured in IMDM with roughly 5% human AB serum, 7.5 to 10 IU/ml IL-2 and gentamicin, plus 10 ug/ml peptides. Half of the culture medium was replaced with fresh IL-2-containing medium on days 3 and 7. Unless otherwise noted, each peptide stimulation condition was cultured in triplicate wells. Using Ficoll-Paque Plus gradient centrifugation, PBMC were separated from whole blood and then either used fresh or cryopreserved at -140C. The QIAamp micro DNA kit was used to extract genomic DNA from the cultured CD4+ T cells.

The chain was built from TRBV30 and TRBJ2-1; the D gene identity is not certain. The TCR sequence derives from a human donor who had a prior SARS-CoV-2 infection. Here the sequenced sample was CD4+ T cells from PBMCs cultured with a peptide pool, taken before COVID-19 vaccination. The nucleotide sequence is given as TGTGCCTGGAGTGTACAATTAATGAGAGAGATGCCACGAAACAATGAGCAGTTCTTC. This codes for CAWSVQLMREMPRNNEQFF.